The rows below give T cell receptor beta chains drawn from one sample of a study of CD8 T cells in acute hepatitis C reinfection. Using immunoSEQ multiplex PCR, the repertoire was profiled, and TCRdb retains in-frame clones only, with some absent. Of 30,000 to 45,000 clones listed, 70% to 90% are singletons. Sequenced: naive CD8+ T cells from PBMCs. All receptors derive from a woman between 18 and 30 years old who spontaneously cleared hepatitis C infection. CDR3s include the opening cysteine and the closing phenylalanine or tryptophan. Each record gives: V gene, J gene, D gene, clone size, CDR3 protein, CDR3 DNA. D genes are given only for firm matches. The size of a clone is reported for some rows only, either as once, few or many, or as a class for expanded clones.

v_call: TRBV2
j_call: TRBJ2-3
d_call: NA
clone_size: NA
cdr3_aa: CASFTSRPTTDTQYF
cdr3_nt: TGTGCCAGCTTTACTAGCAGACCAACTACAGATACGCAGTATTTT

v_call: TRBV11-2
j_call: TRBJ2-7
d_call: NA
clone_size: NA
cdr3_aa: CASSLDAQDFWQYF
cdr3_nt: TGTGCCAGCAGCTTGGATGCCCAGGACTTTTGGCAGTACTTC

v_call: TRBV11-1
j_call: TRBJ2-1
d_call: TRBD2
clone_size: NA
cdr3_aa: CASSMGLAGGYHEQFF
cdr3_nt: TGTGCCAGCAGCATGGGACTAGCGGGAGGTTACCATGAGCAGTTCTTC

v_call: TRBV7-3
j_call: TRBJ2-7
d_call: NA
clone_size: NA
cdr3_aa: CASSLVGGPYEQYF
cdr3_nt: TGTGCCAGCAGCTTAGTGGGAGGCCCCTACGAGCAGTACTTC

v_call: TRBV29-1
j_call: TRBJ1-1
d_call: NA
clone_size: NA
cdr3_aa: CSVLGVYTEAFF
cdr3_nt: TGCAGCGTACTAGGGGTCTACACTGAAGCTTTCTTT

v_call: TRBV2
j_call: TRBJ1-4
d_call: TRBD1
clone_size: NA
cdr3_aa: CASSPTTGINEKLFF
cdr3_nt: TGTGCCAGCAGTCCTACGACAGGGATAAATGAAAAACTGTTTTTT

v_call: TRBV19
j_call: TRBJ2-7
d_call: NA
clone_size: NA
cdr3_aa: CASSPDLYEQYF
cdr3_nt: TGTGCCAGTAGCCCGGACTTATACGAGCAGTACTTC

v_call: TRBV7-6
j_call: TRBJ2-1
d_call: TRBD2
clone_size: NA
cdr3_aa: CASSFRLADGGNEQFF
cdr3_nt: TGTGCCAGCAGCTTCAGACTAGCGGACGGAGGGAATGAGCAGTTCTTC

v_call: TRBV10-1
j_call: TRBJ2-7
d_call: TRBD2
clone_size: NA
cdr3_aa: CASSGFAARGAYEQYF
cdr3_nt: TGCGCCAGCAGTGGATTTGCGGCTCGGGGGGCCTACGAGCAGTACTTC

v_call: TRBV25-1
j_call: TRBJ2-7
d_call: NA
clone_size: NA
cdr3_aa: CASSGPGNYEQYF
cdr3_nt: TGTGCCAGCAGTGGCCCGGGAAACTACGAGCAGTACTTC

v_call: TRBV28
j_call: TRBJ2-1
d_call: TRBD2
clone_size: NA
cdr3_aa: CASRTGTSGIGTYNEQFF
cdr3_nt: TGTGCCAGCAGGACCGGGACTAGCGGGATCGGGACCTACAATGAGCAGTTCTTC

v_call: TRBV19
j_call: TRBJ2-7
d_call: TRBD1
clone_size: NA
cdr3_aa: CARPGTDSYEQYF
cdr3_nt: TGTGCCAGGCCCGGGACAGATTCCTACGAGCAGTACTTC

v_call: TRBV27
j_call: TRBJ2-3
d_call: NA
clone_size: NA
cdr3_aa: CASSFIADRTDTQYF
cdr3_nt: TGTGCCAGCAGTTTCATTGCGGATCGCACAGATACGCAGTATTTT

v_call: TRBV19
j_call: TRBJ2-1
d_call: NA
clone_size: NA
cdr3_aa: CASTPGGGVEQFF
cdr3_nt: TGTGCCAGTACCCCTGGTGGGGGCGTCGAGCAGTTCTTC

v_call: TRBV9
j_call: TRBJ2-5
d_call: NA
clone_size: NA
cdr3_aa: CASSPLAGTQYF
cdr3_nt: TGTGCCAGCAGCCCCTTAGCAGGGACCCAGTACTTC

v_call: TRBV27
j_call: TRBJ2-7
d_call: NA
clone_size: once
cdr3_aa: CASSLYRSGSYEQYF
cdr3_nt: TGTGCCAGCAGTTTATACCGAAGCGGATCCTACGAGCAGTACTTC

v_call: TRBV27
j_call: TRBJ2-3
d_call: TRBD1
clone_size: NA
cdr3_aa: CASSLLGQDTDTQYF
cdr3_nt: TGTGCCAGCAGTTTATTGGGACAGGACACAGATACGCAGTATTTT

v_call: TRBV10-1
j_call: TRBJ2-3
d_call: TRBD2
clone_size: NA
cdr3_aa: CASSGNTSAGTDTQYF
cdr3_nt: TGCGCCAGCAGTGGAAATACTAGCGCCGGCACAGATACGCAGTATTTT

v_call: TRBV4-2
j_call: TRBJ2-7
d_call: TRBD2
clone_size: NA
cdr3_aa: CASSPGLAGAYEQYF
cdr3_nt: TGTGCCAGCAGCCCGGGACTAGCGGGAGCCTACGAGCAGTACTTC

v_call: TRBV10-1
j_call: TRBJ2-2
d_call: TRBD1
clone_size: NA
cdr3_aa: CASSRDRLTGELFF
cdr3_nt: TGCGCCAGCAGTAGGGACAGACTCACCGGGGAGCTGTTTTTT

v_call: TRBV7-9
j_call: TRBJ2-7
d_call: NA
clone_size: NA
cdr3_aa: CASRPGSLTYEQYF
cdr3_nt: TGTGCCAGCAGGCCCGGGAGTTTGACCTACGAGCAGTACTTC

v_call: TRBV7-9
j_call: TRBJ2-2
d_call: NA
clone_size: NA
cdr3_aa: CASSHGGQNTGELFF
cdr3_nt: TGTGCCAGCAGCCACGGGGGGCAGAACACCGGGGAGCTGTTTTTT

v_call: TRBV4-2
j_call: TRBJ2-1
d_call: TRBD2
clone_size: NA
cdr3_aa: CASSLSPLAGGGNEQFF
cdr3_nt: TGTGCCAGCAGCCTTTCACCTCTAGCGGGAGGGGGCAATGAGCAGTTCTTC

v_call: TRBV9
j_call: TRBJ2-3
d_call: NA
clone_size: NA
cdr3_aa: CASSAQEVDVTDTQYF
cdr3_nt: TGTGCCAGCAGCGCGCAGGAGGTGGACGTCACAGATACGCAGTATTTT

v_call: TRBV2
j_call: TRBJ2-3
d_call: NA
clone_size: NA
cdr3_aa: CASLSAHTDTQYF
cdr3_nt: TGTGCCAGTCTTTCCGCTCACACAGATACGCAGTATTTT

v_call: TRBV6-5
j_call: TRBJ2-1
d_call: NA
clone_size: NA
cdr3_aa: CASSYDLGDSYNEQFF
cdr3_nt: TGTGCCAGCAGTTACGACCTCGGGGACTCCTACAATGAGCAGTTCTTC

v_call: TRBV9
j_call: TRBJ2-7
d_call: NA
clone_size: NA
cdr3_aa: CASSTGTFPYEQYF
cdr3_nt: TGTGCCAGCAGCACCGGGACTTTCCCCTACGAGCAGTACTTC

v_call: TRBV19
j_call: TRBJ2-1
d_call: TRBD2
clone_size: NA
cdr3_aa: CARIRWRSGSYNEQFF
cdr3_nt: TGTGCCAGAATTCGATGGCGTAGCGGGTCCTACAATGAGCAGTTCTTC

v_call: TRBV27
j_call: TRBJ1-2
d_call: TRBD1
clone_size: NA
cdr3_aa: CASSPGQATFGYTF
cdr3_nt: TGTGCCAGCAGTCCAGGACAGGCCACCTTTGGCTACACCTTC

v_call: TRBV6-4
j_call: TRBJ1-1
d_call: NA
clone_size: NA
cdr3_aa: CASRPPGGEAFF
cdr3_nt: TGTGCCAGCCGGCCCCCCGGCGGGGAAGCTTTCTTT

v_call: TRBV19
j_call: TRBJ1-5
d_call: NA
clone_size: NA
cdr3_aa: CASNPDSGIWNRQPQHF
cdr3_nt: TGTGCCAGTAACCCGGACAGCGGAATATGGAATCGACAGCCCCAGCATTTT

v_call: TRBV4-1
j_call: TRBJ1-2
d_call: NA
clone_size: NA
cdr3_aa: CASSPDSGLTSLGYTF
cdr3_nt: TGCGCCAGCAGCCCGGACTCGGGACTGACAAGCTTGGGCTACACCTTC

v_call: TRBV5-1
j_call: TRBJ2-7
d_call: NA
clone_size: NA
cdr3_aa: CASSWGEAEEQYF
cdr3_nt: TGCGCCAGCAGCTGGGGGGAGGCGGAAGAGCAGTACTTC

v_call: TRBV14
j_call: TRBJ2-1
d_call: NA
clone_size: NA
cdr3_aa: CASSQAGHNEQFF
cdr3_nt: TGTGCCAGCAGCCAAGCCGGGCACAATGAGCAGTTCTTC

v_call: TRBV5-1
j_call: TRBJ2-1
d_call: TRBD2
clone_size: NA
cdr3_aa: CASSLSTSGSFYNEQFF
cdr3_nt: TGCGCCAGCAGCTTAAGTACTAGCGGGAGTTTCTACAATGAGCAGTTCTTC

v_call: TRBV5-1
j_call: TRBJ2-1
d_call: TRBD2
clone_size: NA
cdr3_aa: CASSLDGLAGVNEQFF
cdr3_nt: TGCGCCAGCAGCTTGGACGGACTAGCGGGAGTTAATGAGCAGTTCTTC

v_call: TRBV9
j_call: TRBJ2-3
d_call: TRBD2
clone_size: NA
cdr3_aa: CASSVASGSTDTQYF
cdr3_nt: TGTGCCAGCAGCGTGGCTAGCGGGAGCACAGATACGCAGTATTTT

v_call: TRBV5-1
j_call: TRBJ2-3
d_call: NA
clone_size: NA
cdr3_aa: CASSLAGGFTDTQYF
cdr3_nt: TGCGCCAGCAGCTTGGCCGGTGGATTCACAGATACGCAGTATTTT

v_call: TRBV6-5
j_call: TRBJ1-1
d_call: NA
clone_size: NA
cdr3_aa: CASSYVEGEFQFF
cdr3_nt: TGTGCCAGCAGTTATGTTGAGGGGGAATTTCAGTTCTTT

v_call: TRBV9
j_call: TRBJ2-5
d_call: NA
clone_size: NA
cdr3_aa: CASSVGFSQETQYF
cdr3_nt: TGTGCCAGCAGCGTAGGATTCTCCCAAGAGACCCAGTACTTC

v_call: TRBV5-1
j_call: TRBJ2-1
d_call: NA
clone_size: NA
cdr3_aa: CASSLAGGDYNEQFF
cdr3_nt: TGCGCCAGCAGCTTGGCTGGCGGAGACTACAATGAGCAGTTCTTC

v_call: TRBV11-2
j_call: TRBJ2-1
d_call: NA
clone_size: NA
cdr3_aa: CASSVIADLSYNEQFF
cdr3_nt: TGTGCCAGCAGCGTTATAGCGGACCTCTCCTACAATGAGCAGTTCTTC

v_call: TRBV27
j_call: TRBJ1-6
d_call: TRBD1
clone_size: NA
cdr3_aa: CASSSPRTGHSPLHF
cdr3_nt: TGTGCCAGCAGTTCCCCCAGGACAGGGCATTCACCCCTCCACTTT

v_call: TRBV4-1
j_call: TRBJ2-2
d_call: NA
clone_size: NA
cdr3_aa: CASSHSYSNTGELFF
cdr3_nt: TGCGCCAGCAGCCATAGCTACTCGAACACCGGGGAGCTGTTTTTT